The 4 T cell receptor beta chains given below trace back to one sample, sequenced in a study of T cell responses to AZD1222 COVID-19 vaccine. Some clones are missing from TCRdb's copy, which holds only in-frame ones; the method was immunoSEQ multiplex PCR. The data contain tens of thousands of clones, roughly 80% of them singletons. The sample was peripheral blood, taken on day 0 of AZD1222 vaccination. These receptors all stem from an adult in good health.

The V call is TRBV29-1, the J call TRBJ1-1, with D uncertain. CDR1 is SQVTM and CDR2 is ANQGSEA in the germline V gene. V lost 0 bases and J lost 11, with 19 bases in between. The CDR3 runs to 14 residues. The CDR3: CSVEERQLNPGAFF. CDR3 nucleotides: TGCAGCGTTGAAGAGCGGCAGTTAAACCCTGGGGCTTTCTTT.

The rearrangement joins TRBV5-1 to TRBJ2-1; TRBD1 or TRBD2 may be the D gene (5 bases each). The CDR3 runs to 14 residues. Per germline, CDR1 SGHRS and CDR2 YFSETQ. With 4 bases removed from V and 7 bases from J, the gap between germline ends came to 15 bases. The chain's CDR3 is CASSQGTDTNEQFF. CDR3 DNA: TGCGCCAGCAGCCAAGGGACGGATACTAATGAGCAGTTCTTC.

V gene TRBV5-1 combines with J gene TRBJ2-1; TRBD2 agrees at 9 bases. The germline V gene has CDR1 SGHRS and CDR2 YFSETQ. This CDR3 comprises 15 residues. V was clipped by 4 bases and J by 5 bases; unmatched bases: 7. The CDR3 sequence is CASSPIAGADNEQFF. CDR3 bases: TGCGCCAGCAGCCCAATAGCGGGGGCTGACAATGAGCAGTTCTTC.

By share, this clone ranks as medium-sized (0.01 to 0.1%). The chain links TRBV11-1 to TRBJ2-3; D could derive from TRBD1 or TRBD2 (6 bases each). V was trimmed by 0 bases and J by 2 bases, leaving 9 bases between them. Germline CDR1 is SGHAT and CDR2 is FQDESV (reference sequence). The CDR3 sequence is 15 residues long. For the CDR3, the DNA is TGTGCCAGCAGCTTAGCAGGGGGGAACACAGATACGCAGTATTTT. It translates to CASSLAGGNTDTQYF.